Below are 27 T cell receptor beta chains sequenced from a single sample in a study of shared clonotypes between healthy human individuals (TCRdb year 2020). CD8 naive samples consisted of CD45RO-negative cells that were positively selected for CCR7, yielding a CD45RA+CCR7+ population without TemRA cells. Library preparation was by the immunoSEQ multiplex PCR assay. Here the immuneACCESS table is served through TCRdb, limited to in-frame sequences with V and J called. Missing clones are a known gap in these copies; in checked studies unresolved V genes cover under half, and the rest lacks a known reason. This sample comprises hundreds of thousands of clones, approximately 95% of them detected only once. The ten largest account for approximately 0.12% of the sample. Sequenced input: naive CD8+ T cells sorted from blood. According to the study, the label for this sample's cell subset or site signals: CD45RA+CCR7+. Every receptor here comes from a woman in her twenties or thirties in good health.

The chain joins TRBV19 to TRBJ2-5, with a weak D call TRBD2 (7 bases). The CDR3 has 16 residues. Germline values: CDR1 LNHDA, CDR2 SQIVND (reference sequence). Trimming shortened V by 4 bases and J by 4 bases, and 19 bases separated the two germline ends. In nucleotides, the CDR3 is TGTGCCAGTAGTACGGGATGGGGGGGCGCGAGAGAGACCCAGTACTTC. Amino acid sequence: CASSTGWGGARETQYF.

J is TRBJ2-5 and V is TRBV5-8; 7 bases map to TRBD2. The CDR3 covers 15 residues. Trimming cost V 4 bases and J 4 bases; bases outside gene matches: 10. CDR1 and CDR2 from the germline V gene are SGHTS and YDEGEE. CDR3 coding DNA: TGTGCCAGCAGCCCTTGGGGAGGGCCAGGAGAGACCCAGTACTTC. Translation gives CASSPWGGPGETQYF.

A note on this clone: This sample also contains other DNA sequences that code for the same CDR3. The CDR3 DNA is TGTGCCAGCAGTGGAACTAGCGGGAGCAATGAGCAGTTCTTC. Amino acid sequence: CASSGTSGSNEQFF. The chain joins TRBV2 to TRBJ2-1, with TRBD2 matching over 11 bases. From germline, CDR1 is SNHLY and CDR2 FYNNEI. J gave up 6 bases and V 4 bases, and 2 bases lay outside the gene matches. This CDR3 contains 14 residues.

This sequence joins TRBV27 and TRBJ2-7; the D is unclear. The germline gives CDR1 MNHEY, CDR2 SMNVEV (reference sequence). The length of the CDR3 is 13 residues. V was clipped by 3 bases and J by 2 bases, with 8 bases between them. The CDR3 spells CASSLSPPYEQYF. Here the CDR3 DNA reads TGTGCCAGCAGTTTGTCCCCCCCCTACGAGCAGTACTTC.

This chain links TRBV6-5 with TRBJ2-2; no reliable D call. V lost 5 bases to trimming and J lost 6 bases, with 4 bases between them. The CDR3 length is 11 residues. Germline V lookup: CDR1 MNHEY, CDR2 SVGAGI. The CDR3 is CASSGSGELFF. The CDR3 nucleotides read TGTGCCAGCAGTGGGTCCGGGGAGCTGTTTTTT.

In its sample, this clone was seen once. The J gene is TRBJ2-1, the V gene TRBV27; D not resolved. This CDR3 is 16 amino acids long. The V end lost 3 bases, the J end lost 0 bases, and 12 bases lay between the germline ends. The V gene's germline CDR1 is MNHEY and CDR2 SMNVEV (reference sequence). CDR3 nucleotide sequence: TGTGCCAGCAGTTTGTCCGCTGGCGACTCCTACAATGAGCAGTTCTTC. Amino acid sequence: CASSLSAGDSYNEQFF.

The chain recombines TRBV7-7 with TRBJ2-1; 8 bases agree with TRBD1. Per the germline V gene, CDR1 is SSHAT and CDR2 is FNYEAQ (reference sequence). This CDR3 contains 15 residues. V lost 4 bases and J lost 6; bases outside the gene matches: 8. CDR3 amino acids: CASSSGQGLGNEQFF. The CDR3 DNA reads TGTGCCAGCAGCTCTGGACAGGGACTTGGCAATGAGCAGTTCTTC.

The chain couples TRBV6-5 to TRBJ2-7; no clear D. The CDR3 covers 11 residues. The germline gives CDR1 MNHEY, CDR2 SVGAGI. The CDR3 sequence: CATRSAYEQYF. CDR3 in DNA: TGTGCTACTCGGAGCGCATACGAGCAGTACTTC.

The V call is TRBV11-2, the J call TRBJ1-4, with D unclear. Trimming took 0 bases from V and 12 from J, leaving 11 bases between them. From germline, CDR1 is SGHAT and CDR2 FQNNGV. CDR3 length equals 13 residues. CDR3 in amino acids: CASSLEPALELFF. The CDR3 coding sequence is TGTGCCAGCAGCTTAGAGCCCGCCCTAGAACTGTTTTTT.

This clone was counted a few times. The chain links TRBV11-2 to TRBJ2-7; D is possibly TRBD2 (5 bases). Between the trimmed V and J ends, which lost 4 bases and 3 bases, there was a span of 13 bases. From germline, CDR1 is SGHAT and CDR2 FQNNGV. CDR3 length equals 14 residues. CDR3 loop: CASSWSGANYEQYF. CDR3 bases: TGTGCCAGCAGCTGGAGCGGAGCCAACTACGAGCAGTACTTC.

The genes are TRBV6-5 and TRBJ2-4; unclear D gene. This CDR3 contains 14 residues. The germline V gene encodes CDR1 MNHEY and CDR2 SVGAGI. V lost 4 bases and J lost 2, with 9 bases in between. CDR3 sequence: CASSFYLPKNIQYF. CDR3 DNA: TGTGCCAGCAGTTTCTATCTCCCCAAAAACATTCAGTACTTC.

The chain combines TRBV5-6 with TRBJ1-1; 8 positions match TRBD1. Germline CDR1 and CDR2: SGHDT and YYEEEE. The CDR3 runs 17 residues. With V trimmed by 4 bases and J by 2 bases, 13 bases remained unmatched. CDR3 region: CASSLTGRQGPNTEAFF. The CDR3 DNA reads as TGTGCCAGCAGCCTGACGGGGAGACAGGGGCCAAACACTGAAGCTTTCTTT. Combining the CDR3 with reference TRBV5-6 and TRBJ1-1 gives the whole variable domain DAGVTQSPTHLIKTRGQQVTLRCSPKSGHDTVSWYQQALGQGPQFIFQYYEEEERQRGNFPDRFSGHQFPNYSSELNVNALLLGDSALYLCASSLTGRQGPNTEAFFGQGTRLTVV.

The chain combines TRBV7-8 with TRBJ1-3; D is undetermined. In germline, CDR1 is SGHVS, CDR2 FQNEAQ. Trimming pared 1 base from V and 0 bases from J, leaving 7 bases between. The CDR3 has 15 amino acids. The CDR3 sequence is CASSLEGSSGNTIYF. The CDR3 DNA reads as TGTGCCAGCAGCTTAGAGGGCAGCTCTGGAAACACCATATATTTT.

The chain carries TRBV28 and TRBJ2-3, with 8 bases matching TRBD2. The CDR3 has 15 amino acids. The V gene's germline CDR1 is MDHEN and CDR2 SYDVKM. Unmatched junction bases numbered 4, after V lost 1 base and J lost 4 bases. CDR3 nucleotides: TGTGCCAGCAGTTTATTGCGGGAGGACCCAGATACGCAGTATTTT. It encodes CASSLLREDPDTQYF.

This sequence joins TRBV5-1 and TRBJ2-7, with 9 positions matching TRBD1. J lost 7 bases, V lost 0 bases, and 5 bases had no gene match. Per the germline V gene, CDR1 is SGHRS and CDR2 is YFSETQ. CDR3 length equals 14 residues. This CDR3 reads CASSLGTGAIEQYF. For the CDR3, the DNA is TGCGCCAGCAGCTTGGGGACAGGGGCTATAGAGCAGTACTTC.

In nucleotides, the CDR3 is TGTGCCAGCAGCCTAGGGGACATCTCCTACGAGCAGTACTTC. Translated: CASSLGDISYEQYF. The rearrangement uses TRBV5-4 and TRBJ2-7, with a possible D match to TRBD1 (6 bases). The CDR3 extends over 14 amino acids. Looked up from germline, CDR1 is SGHNT and CDR2 is YYREEE (reference sequence). V shed 4 bases and J shed 0 bases, with 11 bases lying between them.

The CDR3 here is CASSLTGSFGYEQYF. CDR3 nucleotides: TGTGCCAGCAGCCTGACAGGGTCTTTCGGCTACGAGCAGTACTTC. The chain is built from TRBV7-9 and TRBJ2-7, with 7 bases that match TRBD1. CDR3 size: 15 residues. Unmatched junction bases numbered 10, after V lost 5 bases and J lost 3 bases. Germline CDR1 reads SEHNR; CDR2 reads FQNEAQ (reference sequence).

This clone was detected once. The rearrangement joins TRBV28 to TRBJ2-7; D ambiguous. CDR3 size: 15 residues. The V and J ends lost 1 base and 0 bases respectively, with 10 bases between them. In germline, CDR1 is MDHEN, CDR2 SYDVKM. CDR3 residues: CASSLYSSRSYEQYF. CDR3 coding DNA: TGTGCCAGCAGTTTATACTCGAGCCGCTCCTACGAGCAGTACTTC.

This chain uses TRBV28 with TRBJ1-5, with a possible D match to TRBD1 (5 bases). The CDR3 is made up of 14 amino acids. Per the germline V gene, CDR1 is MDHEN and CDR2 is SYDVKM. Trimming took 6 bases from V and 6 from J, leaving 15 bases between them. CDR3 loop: CASRRRGFSQPQHF. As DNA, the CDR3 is TGTGCCAGCAGGAGACGGGGGTTTAGTCAGCCCCAGCATTTT.

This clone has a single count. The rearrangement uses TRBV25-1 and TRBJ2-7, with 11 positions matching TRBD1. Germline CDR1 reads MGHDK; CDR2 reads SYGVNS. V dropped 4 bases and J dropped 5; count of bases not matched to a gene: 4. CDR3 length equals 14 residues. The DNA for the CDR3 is TGTGCCAGCAGTGGCGGACAGGGGGCCAACGAGCAGTACTTC. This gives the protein CASSGGQGANEQYF.

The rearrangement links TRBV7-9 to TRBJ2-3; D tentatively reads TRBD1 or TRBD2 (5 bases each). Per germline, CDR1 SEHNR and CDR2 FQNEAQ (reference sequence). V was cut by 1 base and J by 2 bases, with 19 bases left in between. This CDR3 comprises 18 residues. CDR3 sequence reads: CASSLVSPVRGYTDTQYF. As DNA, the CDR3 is TGTGCCAGCAGCTTAGTAAGCCCGGTACGGGGCTACACAGATACGCAGTATTTT.

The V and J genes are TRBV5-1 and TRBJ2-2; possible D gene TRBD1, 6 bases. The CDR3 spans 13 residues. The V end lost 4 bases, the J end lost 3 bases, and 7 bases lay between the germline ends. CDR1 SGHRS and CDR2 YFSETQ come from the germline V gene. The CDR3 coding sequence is TGCGCCAGCAGCGAGGGGGACACCGGGGAGCTGTTTTTT. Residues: CASSEGDTGELFF.

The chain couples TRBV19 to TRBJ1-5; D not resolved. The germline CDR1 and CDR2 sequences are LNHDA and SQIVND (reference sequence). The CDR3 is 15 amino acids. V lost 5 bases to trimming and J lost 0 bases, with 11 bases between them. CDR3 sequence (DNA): TGTGCCAGTAGTCCGACGGAATATAGCAATCAGCCCCAGCATTTT. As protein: CASSPTEYSNQPQHF.

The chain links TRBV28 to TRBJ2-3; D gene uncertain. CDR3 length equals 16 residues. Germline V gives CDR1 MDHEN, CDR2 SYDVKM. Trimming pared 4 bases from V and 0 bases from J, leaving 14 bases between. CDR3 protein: CASSYRPESSTDTQYF. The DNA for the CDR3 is TGTGCCAGCAGTTACCGCCCGGAATCTAGCACAGATACGCAGTATTTT.

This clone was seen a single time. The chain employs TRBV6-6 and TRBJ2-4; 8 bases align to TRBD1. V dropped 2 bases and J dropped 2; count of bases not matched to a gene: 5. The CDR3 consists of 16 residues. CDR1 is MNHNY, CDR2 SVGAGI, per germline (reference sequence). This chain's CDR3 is CASSYPRTGPKNIQYF. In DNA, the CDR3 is TGTGCCAGCAGTTACCCCAGGACAGGGCCCAAAAACATTCAGTACTTC.

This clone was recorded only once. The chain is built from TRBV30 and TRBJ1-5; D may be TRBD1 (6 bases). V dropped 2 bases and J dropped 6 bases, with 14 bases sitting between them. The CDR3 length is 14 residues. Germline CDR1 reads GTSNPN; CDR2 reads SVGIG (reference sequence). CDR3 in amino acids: CAWSRAGEGQPQHF. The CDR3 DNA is TGTGCCTGGAGTAGGGCAGGGGAGGGTCAGCCCCAGCATTTT.

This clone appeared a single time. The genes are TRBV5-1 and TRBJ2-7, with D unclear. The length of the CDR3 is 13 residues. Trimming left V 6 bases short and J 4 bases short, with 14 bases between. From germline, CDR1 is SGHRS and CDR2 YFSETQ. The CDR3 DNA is TGCGCCAGCAAGAACCATAGAACTTACGAGCAGTACTTC. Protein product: CASKNHRTYEQYF. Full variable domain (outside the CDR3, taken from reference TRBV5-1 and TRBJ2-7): KAGVTQTPRYLIKTRGQQVTLSCSPISGHRSVSWYQQTPGQGLQFLFEYFSETQRNKGNFPGRFSGRQFSNSRSEMNVSTLELGDSALYLCASKNHRTYEQYFGPGTRLTVT.